This T cell receptor beta chain was identified during a study of naive and memory T cell subsets. Two oligonucleotides, mixed equimolar, formed the beta constant-region primer covering TRBC1 and TRBC2. TCRdb processed the UMI-ligation and nested PCR reads anew with MiXCR; each CDR3 protein has one entry. The sample contains 150,000 or so distinct CDR3 sequences, about 15% of which appear only once. The CDR3 contains 13 residues. V was pared by 4 bases and J by 5 bases, with 9 bases between. Germline V gives CDR1 SGHDN, CDR2 FVKESK. The specimen sequenced was naive CD4+ T cells from blood. The clonotype was recovered from a human donor in good health. V gene TRBV14 combines with J gene TRBJ1-5; D is unresolved. CDR3 bases: TGTGCCAGCAGCCCGAAGAGAGATCAGCCCCAGCATTTT. Translated: CASSPKRDQPQHF.